The 18 T cell receptor beta chains below were found in one sample sequenced in a study of cytomegalovirus exposure and HLA in healthy donors. Profiling relied on immunoSEQ multiplex PCR, and the TCRdb table lists in-frame clones only, not all of them. The sample holds some 250,000 clones; approximately 86% are singletons and the top ten take 0.95% to 1.5%. Material for sequencing was PBMCs. The receptor set was obtained from a woman in her twenties or thirties in good health and CMV-seropositive.

The chain combines TRBV19 with TRBJ1-2; D ambiguous. The CDR3 length is 15 residues. Trimming pared 3 bases from V and 3 bases from J, leaving 14 bases between. Germline CDR1 LNHDA, CDR2 SQIVND (reference sequence). In DNA, the CDR3 is TGTGCCAGTAGTATGGTGACCGGTGAGGACTATGGCTACACCTTC. It translates to CASSMVTGEDYGYTF.

This clone was seen once. The chain joins TRBV19 to TRBJ1-2, with 7 bases fitting TRBD1. The CDR3 loop spans 15 amino acids. Per the germline V gene, CDR1 is LNHDA and CDR2 is SQIVND (reference sequence). Germline trimming cut 4 bases from V and 5 bases from J; bases unmatched to any gene: 10. CDR3 sequence (DNA): TGTGCCAGTAGTACCGGACAGGAGATTCCTTATGGCTACACCTTC. Its protein product is CASSTGQEIPYGYTF.

The chain links TRBV13 to TRBJ2-5; D gene ambiguous. Germline CDR1 is PRHDT and CDR2 is FYEKMQ (reference sequence). CDR3 length equals 15 residues. Trimming took 5 bases from V and 5 from J, leaving 18 bases between them. CDR3 nucleotides: TGTGCCAGCAGCCCCTGGGTGGAGTCGAGGGAGACCCAGTACTTC. This sequence encodes CASSPWVESRETQYF.

The rearrangement links TRBV28 to TRBJ2-5, with 8 bases lining up with TRBD1. This CDR3 has 16 residues. Losses at the gene ends were 3 bases for V and 3 bases for J; bases not matched to a gene: 9. CDR1 is MDHEN and CDR2 is SYDVKM in the germline V gene. The CDR3: CASSFPGGPAKETQYF. The CDR3 DNA follows: TGTGCCAGCAGTTTCCCAGGGGGCCCCGCGAAAGAGACCCAGTACTTC.

The sample holds a few counts of this clone. The V and J genes are TRBV6-5 and TRBJ1-1, with 7 positions matching TRBD1. In germline, CDR1 is MNHEY, CDR2 SVGAGI. J lost 1 base, V lost 6 bases, and 5 bases had no gene match. The CDR3 extends over 14 amino acids. CDR3 amino acids: CASRRTGENTEAFF. The CDR3 DNA reads as TGTGCCAGCAGGCGAACAGGGGAGAACACTGAAGCTTTCTTT.

This chain uses TRBV5-1 with TRBJ2-4; 9 bases line up with TRBD1. The ends lost 0 bases at V and 11 bases at J; junction bases unmatched: 24. This CDR3 has 20 amino acids. From germline, CDR1 is SGHRS and CDR2 YFSETQ. CDR3 sequence reads: CASSLGNGTGYYTHPALQYF. The CDR3 region has the DNA TGCGCCAGCAGCTTGGGGAACGGGACAGGGTATTACACTCACCCAGCCCTTCAGTACTTC.

V usage is TRBV30 and J usage is TRBJ2-3, with TRBD1 matching 7 bases. The V and J ends lost 5 bases and 5 bases, in that order; junction bases with no gene match: 10. The CDR3 is 14 residues long. CDR1 and CDR2 (germline): GTSNPN, SVGIG (reference sequence). The CDR3 nucleotides read TGTGCCTGGGGAAGGGGGACAGTCAGAGATACGCAGTATTTT. Translated, it gives CAWGRGTVRDTQYF.

This clone has just a few counts. The chain recombines TRBV2 with TRBJ2-7; unclear D gene. The germline V gene encodes CDR1 SNHLY and CDR2 FYNNEI. The length of the CDR3 is 12 residues. V gave up 8 bases and J gave up 0 bases, with 8 bases separating them. The CDR3: CASEEISYEQYF. The CDR3 nucleotides read TGTGCCAGCGAGGAGATCTCCTACGAGCAGTACTTC. Filled out from reference TRBV2 and TRBJ2-7, the complete variable domain reads EPEVTQTPSHQVTQMGQEVILRCVPISNHLYFYWYRQILGQKVEFLVSFYNNEISEKSEIFDDQFSVERPDGSNFTLKIRSTKLEDSAMYFCASEEISYEQYFGPGTRLTVT.

The rearrangement joins TRBV7-9 to TRBJ2-3; 8 positions match TRBD2. V was clipped by 2 bases and J by 4 bases; unmatched bases: 5. Germline CDR1 and CDR2: SEHNR and FQNEAQ (reference sequence). The CDR3 has 15 amino acids. CDR3 nucleotide sequence: TGTGCCAGCAGCTTACGAGCGGGAGAACCAGATACGCAGTATTTT. This encodes CASSLRAGEPDTQYF.

This chain connects TRBV5-4 to TRBJ1-5, with TRBD1 identical over 7 bases. Germline V gene sequence: CDR1 SGHNT, CDR2 YYREEE (reference sequence). V dropped 4 bases and J dropped 2; count of bases not matched to a gene: 3. The CDR3 is 14 residues long. The CDR3 nucleotides are TGTGCCAGCAGCGACGGACAGGGCAATCAGCCCCAGCATTTT. This sequence encodes CASSDGQGNQPQHF.

The chain joins TRBV29-1 to TRBJ1-1, with TRBD1 as a possible D gene (5 bases). Germline assignment: CDR1 SQVTM and CDR2 ANQGSEA. Between the trimmed V and J ends, which lost 3 bases and 2 bases, there was a span of 16 bases. The CDR3 runs to 15 residues. CDR3 bases: TGCAGCGTTGACCCGACAGCCCCCTCCAACACTGAAGCTTTCTTT. This translates into CSVDPTAPSNTEAFF.

The chain couples TRBV19 to TRBJ1-2, with 9 bases aligning to TRBD1. The junction had 10 bases not matched to a gene; V was cut back by 9 bases and J by 8 bases. Germline V gene lookup returns CDR1 LNHDA and CDR2 SQIVND (reference sequence). This CDR3 contains 13 residues. This CDR3 is CASTRDRVGGYTF. In DNA, the CDR3 is TGTGCCAGCACCCGGGACAGGGTTGGCGGCTACACCTTC.

This clone was observed a single time. The V gene is TRBV5-1, the J gene TRBJ2-3, with 7 positions matching TRBD1. The V gene end was trimmed by 2 bases and the J gene end by 3 bases; junction bases not matched to a gene: 9. This CDR3 spans 16 amino acids. Germline V gives CDR1 SGHRS, CDR2 YFSETQ. CDR3 coding DNA: TGCGCCAGCAGCTTAGAACAGGGGATTAGAACAGATACGCAGTATTTT. Translating gives CASSLEQGIRTDTQYF.

This clone has more than one count but fewer than ten. This sequence joins TRBV30 and TRBJ1-2; 7 bases are a match to TRBD1. CDR1 is GTSNPN and CDR2 is SVGIG in the germline V gene (reference sequence). The CDR3 consists of 12 residues. Unmatched junction bases numbered 6, after V lost 2 bases and J lost 9 bases. The CDR3 DNA reads as TGTGCCTGGAGTTCAGGGGGTTTGAGCTACACCTTC. Protein: CAWSSGGLSYTF.

The rearrangement links TRBV14 to TRBJ1-2; possible D gene TRBD1, 5 bases. Looked up from germline, CDR1 is SGHDN and CDR2 is FVKESK. CDR3 size: 14 residues. V was shortened by 0 bases and J by 2 bases, with 7 bases between the two germline ends. The CDR3 DNA follows: TGTGCCAGCAGCCAAGACCGGGGGAACTATGGCTACACCTTC. Translation: CASSQDRGNYGYTF. The full variable domain, its missing parts supplied by reference TRBV14 and TRBJ1-2, is EAGVTQFPSHSVIEKGQTVTLRCDPISGHDNLYWYRRVMGKEIKFLLHFVKESKQDESGMPNNRFLAERTGGTYSTLKVQPAELEDSGVYFCASSQDRGNYGYTFGSGTRLTVV.

The chain has TRBV10-3 and TRBJ1-3; D gene uncertain. Germline-derived CDR1 and CDR2 are ENHRY and SYGVKD. The CDR3 is 13 amino acids. V was shortened by 4 bases and J by 1 base, with 5 bases between the two germline ends. The CDR3 DNA follows: TGTGCCATCAGTGGAGGGTCTGGAAACACCATATATTTT. Translating it yields CAISGGSGNTIYF.

The rearrangement joins TRBV14 to TRBJ2-1, with D uncertain. Per the germline V gene, CDR1 is SGHDN and CDR2 is FVKESK. Deletions cut 2 bases from V and 7 bases from J, with 12 bases between. The CDR3 length is 14 residues. The CDR3: CASSQWLHENEQFF. The DNA for the CDR3 is TGTGCCAGCAGCCAATGGCTCCACGAAAATGAGCAGTTCTTC.

V and J are TRBV2 and TRBJ1-2, with TRBD1 matching over 9 bases. Germline CDR1 SNHLY, CDR2 FYNNEI. There are 17 residues in the CDR3. After removal of 7 bases from V and 4 bases from J, the junction contained 16 bases not matched to a gene. The chain's CDR3 is CASKFSDRGVYGYGYTF. The CDR3 bases are TGTGCCAGCAAGTTTTCGGACAGGGGAGTTTATGGCTATGGCTACACCTTC.